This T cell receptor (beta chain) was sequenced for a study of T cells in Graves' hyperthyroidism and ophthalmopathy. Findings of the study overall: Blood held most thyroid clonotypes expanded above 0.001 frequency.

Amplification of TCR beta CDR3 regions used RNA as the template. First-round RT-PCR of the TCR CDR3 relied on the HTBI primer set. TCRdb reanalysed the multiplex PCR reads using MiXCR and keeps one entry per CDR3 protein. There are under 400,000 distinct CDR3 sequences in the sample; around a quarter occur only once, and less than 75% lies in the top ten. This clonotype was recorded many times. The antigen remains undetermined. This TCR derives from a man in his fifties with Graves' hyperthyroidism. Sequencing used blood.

CDR3 region: CASSLTDMNTEAFF. The CDR3, as DNA: TGTGCCAGCAGTTTAACCGACATGAACACTGAAGCTTTCTTT. The rearrangement links TRBV28 to TRBJ1-1; D remains ambiguous. Per germline, CDR1 MDHEN and CDR2 SYDVKM. V lost 2 bases and J 0 bases, leaving 7 bases between the germline ends. This CDR3 spans 14 amino acids.